The 6 T cell receptor beta chains listed next were all sequenced from one sample in a study of blood T cell repertoires in COVID-19. Here immunoSEQ multiplex PCR was the method, and the copy in TCRdb shows in-frame clones only, minus some. Of around 16,000 clones listed, 70% to 90% are singletons. Specimen: peripheral blood. These receptor sequences come from a man aged 65 to 85 in a cohort sampled during active COVID-19.

CDR3 sequence reads: CASSQARSSYNEQFF. As DNA, the CDR3 is TGTGCCAGCAGCCAAGCTAGAAGCTCCTACAATGAGCAGTTCTTC. V usage is TRBV3-1 (or the pseudogene TRBV3-2) and J usage is TRBJ2-1; D gene ambiguous. Germline loops: CDR1 LGHDT, CDR2 YNNKEL (reference sequence). Trimming left V 1 base short and J 0 bases short, with 7 bases between. The CDR3 runs to 15 residues.

This clone was counted once. V gene TRBV7-2 combines with J gene TRBJ2-7, with TRBD1 matching 7 bases. The CDR3 runs to 15 residues. Trimming took 4 bases from V and 3 from J; bases not matched to a gene: 9. Germline V lookup: CDR1 SGHTA, CDR2 FQGNSA. CDR3 nucleotide sequence: TGTGCCAGCAGCTACCGACAGGGTGCGTACTACGAGCAGTACTTC. Residues: CASSYRQGAYYEQYF.

The chain joins TRBV6-5 to TRBJ1-2, with 8 bases lining up with TRBD1. Germline values: CDR1 MNHEY, CDR2 SVGAGI. V lost 2 bases and J lost 3; bases outside the gene matches: 2. This CDR3 has 14 residues. CDR3 residues: CASSYGQGDYGYTF. The CDR3 DNA sequence: TGTGCCAGCAGTTACGGACAGGGTGACTATGGCTACACCTTC.

The V and J genes are TRBV28 and TRBJ2-7; maybe TRBD2 (7 bases). Between the trimmed V and J ends, which lost 7 bases and 0 bases, there was a span of 10 bases. This CDR3 spans 13 amino acids. Germline CDR1 reads MDHEN; CDR2 reads SYDVKM. CDR3 protein: CASTGGSSYEQYF. The DNA for the CDR3 is TGTGCCAGCACGGGGGGCAGCTCCTACGAGCAGTACTTC.

This sequence joins TRBV7-3 and TRBJ2-1, with 13 bases lining up with TRBD2. The CDR3 spans 16 residues. Trimming cost V 4 bases and J 1 base; bases outside gene matches: 1. Germline V gene sequence: CDR1 SGHTA, CDR2 FQGTGA. DNA of the CDR3: TGTGCCAGCAGCTCACTAGCGGGAGGGTCCTACAATGAGCAGTTCTTC. Translation: CASSSLAGGSYNEQFF.

This chain uses TRBV6-5 with TRBJ2-7; D is unresolved. The germline V and J ends were trimmed by 0 bases and 2 bases, with 11 bases remaining between them. This CDR3 region has 15 residues. Germline V gene lookup returns CDR1 MNHEY and CDR2 SVGAGI. Here the CDR3 reads CASSYSRRFTYEQYF. CDR3 DNA sequence: TGTGCCAGCAGTTACTCTCGCAGGTTCACCTACGAGCAGTACTTC.